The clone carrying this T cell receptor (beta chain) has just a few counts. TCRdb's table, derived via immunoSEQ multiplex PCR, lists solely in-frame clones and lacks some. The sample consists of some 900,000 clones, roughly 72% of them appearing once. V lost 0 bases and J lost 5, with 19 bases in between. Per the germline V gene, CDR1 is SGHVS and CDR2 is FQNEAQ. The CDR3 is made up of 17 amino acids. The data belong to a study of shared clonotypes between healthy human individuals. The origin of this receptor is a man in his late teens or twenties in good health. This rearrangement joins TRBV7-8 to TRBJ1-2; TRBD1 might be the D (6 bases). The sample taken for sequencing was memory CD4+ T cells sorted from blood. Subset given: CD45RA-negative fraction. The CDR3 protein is CASSLAGGPSGLYGYTF. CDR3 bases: TGTGCCAGCAGCTTAGCGGGGGGGCCCAGTGGGCTATATGGCTACACCTTC. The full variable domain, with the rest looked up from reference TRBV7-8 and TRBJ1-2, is GAGVSQSPRYKVAKRGQDVALRCDPISGHVSLFWYQQALGQGPEFLTYFQNEAQLDKSGLPSDRFFAERPEGSVSTLKIQRTQQEDSAVYLCASSLAGGPSGLYGYTFGSGTRLTVV.